A few counts support the clone carrying this T cell receptor (beta chain). Its antigen is still unknown. One entry per CDR3 protein results from TCRdb running MiXCR on the 5' RACE reads. In the table there are hundreds of thousands of distinct CDR3 sequences, roughly 3.9% of which are singletons. These data are taken from a study of T cells after yellow fever vaccination. CDR1 is SGDLS, CDR2 YYNGEE, per germline. The CDR3 contains 14 residues. Trimming left V 2 bases short and J 2 bases short, with 8 bases between. Whole-study results and caveats: It was a small share of clonotypes that appeared in both CD4 and CD8 compartments. On re-exposure, the response was weaker but peaked faster, at day 5 versus 15.

The receptor was isolated from a young man who received the YFV17D yellow fever vaccine. Specimen: PBMCs, collected 5 days after the yellow fever booster vaccination. The chain combines TRBV9 with TRBJ1-5; D not certain. CDR3 region: CASSVGMGNQPQHF. Here the CDR3 DNA reads TGTGCCAGCAGCGTCGGCATGGGCAATCAGCCCCAGCATTTT.